The rows below give T cell receptor beta chains drawn from one sample of a study of blood T cell repertoires in COVID-19. The table came from immunoSEQ multiplex PCR; TCRdb's copy has only in-frame clones and leaves some out. The sample has 35,000 to 40,000 clones; around 73% are singletons. Input material: peripheral blood. The source is a man in his 70s with acute or convalescent COVID-19. CDR3s include the opening cysteine and the closing phenylalanine or tryptophan. D genes are given only for firm matches. Clone sizes are given selectively: once, few, many, or a class where the clone is expanded.

>TRBJ1-4|NA|few|TRBV7-9
TGTGCCAGCAGCTTACTTTCGTGGGCAGAGAATGAAAAACTGTTTTTT
CASSLLSWAENEKLFF
>TRBJ2-7|TRBD1|NA|TRBV15
TGTGCCACCAGCGACCGGGACAGGGGGCTTTATTACGAGCAGTACTTC
CATSDRDRGLYYEQYF
>TRBJ2-7|NA|NA|TRBV14
TGTGCCAGCAGCCATCGGTACTACGAGCAGTACTTC
CASSHRYYEQYF
>TRBJ2-3|TRBD1|NA|TRBV27
TGTGCCAGCTGGAGGACAGGGGGTATAGATACGCAGTATTTT
CASWRTGGIDTQYF
>TRBJ1-1|TRBD1|NA|TRBV29-1
TGCAGCGTCCAGAGGGGGCGCACTGAAGCTTTCTTT
CSVQRGRTEAFF
>TRBJ2-7|NA|NA|TRBV5-1
TGCGCCACCTCATTGTACCCTCCAATACTAGGCGCGGTTGCCTACGAGCAGTACTTC
CATSLYPPILGAVAYEQYF
>TRBJ2-7|NA|NA|TRBV7-2
TGTGCCAGCAGCTACGGGGGAGCTCAGGAGCAGTACTTC
CASSYGGAQEQYF
>TRBJ1-1|TRBD1|NA|TRBV6-1
TGTGCCAGCAGTGAATACAGGGGAAACACTGAAGCTTTCTTT
CASSEYRGNTEAFF
>TRBJ2-5|NA|NA|TRBV27
TGTGCCAGCAGGCGCCGGGGAGTGAGGGAGACCCAGTACTTC
CASRRRGVRETQYF
>TRBJ2-7|TRBD2|NA|TRBV19
TGTGCCAGTACCGCCCCGGGGAGGGCAGGGAGCTCCTACGAGCAGTACTTC
CASTAPGRAGSSYEQYF
>TRBJ2-3|TRBD2|once|TRBV19
TGTGCCAGTAGTATAGGGGGAGGGATGGCAGATACGCAGTATTTT
CASSIGGGMADTQYF
>TRBJ1-2|NA|once|TRBV2
TGTGCCAGCAGTGAAAAGGGACTGTATGGCTACACCTTC
CASSEKGLYGYTF
>TRBJ2-5|TRBD1|NA|TRBV6-4
TGTGCCAGCAGTGAAGACAGGGGGGAGACCCAGTACTTC
CASSEDRGETQYF
>TRBJ1-5|NA|NA|TRBV6-1
TGTGCCAGCAGTGAAGGGTTACAGGGTAAACAGCCCCAGCATTTT
CASSEGLQGKQPQHF
>TRBJ1-6|NA|NA|TRBV28
TGTGCCAGCAGTTTATATCGGGGGAGTGGGTATAATTCACCCCTCCACTTT
CASSLYRGSGYNSPLHF
>TRBJ2-1|TRBD1|NA|TRBV2
TGTGCCAGCAGCGTCATGACAGGGGGGGAGCAGTTCTTC
CASSVMTGGEQFF
>TRBJ1-3|NA|NA|TRBV7-2
TGTGCCAGCAGCACTAACAGGGGAAACACCATATATTTT
CASSTNRGNTIYF
>TRBJ2-2|NA|NA|TRBV5-6
TGTGCCAGCAGCTTAGGAGGAGGCAACACCGGGGAGCTGTTTTTT
CASSLGGGNTGELFF
>TRBJ2-5|TRBD1|once|TRBV19
TGTGCCAGTAGTAAAGACAGGGGCCCTACCAGGGAGACCCAGTACTTC
CASSKDRGPTRETQYF
>TRBJ2-2|TRBD2|NA|TRBV9
TGTGCCAGCAGCGTAGTCGGGGACCCGGGACTAGCGGTCGGGGAGCTGTTTTTT
CASSVVGDPGLAVGELFF
>TRBJ1-1|NA|NA|TRBV6-5
TGTGCCAGCAGTTACGGAGAGAACACTGAAGCTTTCTTT
CASSYGENTEAFF
>TRBJ2-1|NA|NA|TRBV11-3
TGTGCCAGCAGCTTAGATCGAAAACTAGGGCAGTTCTTC
CASSLDRKLGQFF
>TRBJ2-1|NA|NA|TRBV18
TGTGCCAGCTCACCATTAGGGGAGAGGGGGTCCTACAATGAGCAGTTCTTC
CASSPLGERGSYNEQFF
>TRBJ1-2|TRBD1|once|TRBV19
TGTGCCAGTAGTACCCCGGGACAGAACTATGGCTACACCTTC
CASSTPGQNYGYTF
>TRBJ2-1|TRBD2|NA|TRBV5-1
TGCGCCAGCAGCCTCTCCGCGGGGGGGATAAACAATGAGCAGTTCTTC
CASSLSAGGINNEQFF
>TRBJ2-3|TRBD1|NA|TRBV6-2/TRBV6-3
TGTGCCAGCAGTTACTTTGGACAGGGTATAGATACGCAGTATTTT
CASSYFGQGIDTQYF
>TRBJ1-2|TRBD1|few|TRBV10-2
TGCGCCAGCAGCCCGACAGGGGCTGGCGGCTATGGCTACACCTTC
CASSPTGAGGYGYTF
>TRBJ2-2|NA|NA|TRBV9
TGTGCCAGCAGCGTAGTACAGGGGAACACCGGGGAGCTGTTTTTT
CASSVVQGNTGELFF